Included here is one TCR beta chain sequence, with context. Its antigen is undetermined. Trimming cost V 0 bases and J 7 bases, with 10 bases left between them. This CDR3 comprises 13 residues. Per the germline V gene, CDR1 is LGHDT and CDR2 is YNNKEL (reference sequence). This sample was included in a study of T cell responses to AZD1222 COVID-19 vaccine. Study-level results: Baseline antibody screening turned up just a handful of seropositive AZD1222 recipients. Females outnumbered males among donors, who were mostly white British; clonal diversity was possibly underestimated. Once two AZD1222 doses were given, Spike-specific TCR breadth and depth went up.

The table came from immunoSEQ multiplex PCR; TCRdb's copy has only in-frame clones and leaves some out. The table includes about 64,000 clones, about 93% detected once. This receptor was obtained from an adult who received the MenACWY meningococcal vaccine as a control. The sample was peripheral blood, taken 28 days after the second dose of the MenACWY control vaccine. This chain joins TRBV3-1 (or the pseudogene TRBV3-2) and TRBJ2-7; the D is unclear. The CDR3 nucleotides read TGTGCCAGCAGCCAAGAACTGGTCGAGGAGCAGTACTTC. Translating gives CASSQELVEEQYF.